This T cell receptor (beta chain) was found in a study of OX40 agonist ivuxolimab in advanced cancers. General observations from the study: More expanded clones were seen, on average, in CD8+ T cells than in CD4+. At 0.1-3.0 mg/kg, partial responders had clonal expansion among the lowest observed. In the expanded peripheral T cells, antigen specificity was never determined.

Drawing of blood for sampling happened at baseline, at cycle 4 day 1, and at cycle 7 day 1. Using immunoSEQ multiplex PCR, the repertoire was profiled, and TCRdb retains in-frame clones only, with some absent. The repertoire holds 75,000 to 100,000 clones, with roughly 91% as singletons. For this clone: No antigen is known for it.

This material consisted of CD4+ or CD8+ T cells sorted from blood, taken in a trial of the OX40 agonist ivuxolimab. The receptor was derived from an adult with an advanced solid tumor such as melanoma, head and neck, liver or kidney cancer.

The CDR3 loop is CASRLGGSNTGELFF. CDR3 coding DNA: TGTGCCAGCAGGCTTGGGGGGAGCAACACCGGGGAGCTGTTTTTT. The rearrangement joins TRBV28 to TRBJ2-2; tentatively, D is TRBD2 (6 bases). Looked up from germline, CDR1 is MDHEN and CDR2 is SYDVKM. The V gene lost 6 bases and the J gene lost 2 bases, with 13 bases spanning the gap. The CDR3 has 15 amino acids. The whole variable domain, remainder taken from reference TRBV28 and TRBJ2-2, is DVKVTQSSRYLVKRTGEKVFLECVQDMDHENMFWYRQDPGLGLRLIYFSYDVKMKEKGDIPEGYSVSREKKERFSLILESASTNQTSMYLCASRLGGSNTGELFFGEGSRLTVL.